A selection of T cell receptor beta chains follows, all from one sample in a study of T cells in Graves' hyperthyroidism and ophthalmopathy. MiXCR, run by TCRdb on the multiplex PCR reads, gives a single entry per CDR3 protein. Of hundreds of thousands of distinct CDR3 sequences in the sample, about 15% are singletons; the top ten hold roughly 33%. Sequencing was performed on blood. Receptors originate from a woman aged 30 to 39 with Graves' hyperthyroidism. CDR3s include the opening cysteine and the closing phenylalanine or tryptophan.

v_call	cdr3_length	j_call	cdr3_aa
TRBV2	13	TRBJ2-7	CASRRQANYEQYF
TRBV28	15	TRBJ1-2	CASSRIPGTGKGYTF
TRBV6-5	16	TRBJ2-1	CASSYRTSGGNNEQFF
TRBV18	14	TRBJ1-1	CASSPDEGRAEAFF
TRBV15	16	TRBJ1-2	CATSRDLAADDYGYTF
TRBV3-1	15	TRBJ1-6	CASSQERWGNSPLHF
TRBV28	13	TRBJ2-7	CASTATGGYEQYF
TRBV12-3/TRBV12-4	16	TRBJ2-7	CASSLVGQGASYEQYF
TRBV5-1	14	TRBJ2-3	CASGGGSGEDTQYF
TRBV3-1	14	TRBJ2-3	CASSQDLQTDTQYF
TRBV6-1	17	TRBJ1-6	CASSRGQISTHNSPLHF
TRBV25-1	15	TRBJ2-3	CASSRGAYLYDTQYF
TRBV5-1	15	TRBJ2-1	CASSRLTGSYNEQFF
TRBV3-1	15	TRBJ1-5	CASSPQGSGNQPQHF
TRBV9	15	TRBJ2-7	CASSKVAASSYEQYF
TRBV7-9	17	TRBJ2-1	CASSGYKVVGSYNEQFF
TRBV29-1	14	TRBJ2-7	CSVEVAGTSYEQYF
TRBV12-3/TRBV12-4	14	TRBJ1-1	CASSFGQINTEAFF
TRBV2	15	TRBJ2-1	CASSLLAGSYNEQFF
TRBV7-2	15	TRBJ2-7	CASSYKADHNYEQYF
TRBV20-1	14	TRBJ2-3	CSAPSPGRTDTQYF
TRBV7-2	15	TRBJ1-5	CASSLAGDSNQPQHF
TRBV10-3	14	TRBJ2-7	CAISYGLAEYEQYF
TRBV13	13	TRBJ2-4	CASSSAGINIQYF
TRBV27	15	TRBJ2-7	CASSFLTGGKYEQYF
TRBV5-6	14	TRBJ1-2	CASSLASDLRGYTF
TRBV24-1	16	TRBJ2-2	CATSEPRTGNTGELFF
TRBV11-2	15	TRBJ1-6	CASSPLGVSISPLHF
TRBV28	18	TRBJ2-1	CASSSGAEAGGPENEQFF
TRBV27	14	TRBJ1-5	CASSLFGGSQPQHF
TRBV11-3	20	TRBJ1-1	CASSLRAHLHLISHNTEAFF
TRBV14	17	TRBJ2-6	CASSLGQASSGANVLTF
TRBV11-2	16	TRBJ1-1	CASSLFSVGMNTEAFF
TRBV3-1	18	TRBJ2-7	CASSTEAVKSGRLYEQYF
TRBV5-1	14	TRBJ2-7	CASSSEGSSYEQYF
TRBV20-1	11	TRBJ2-3	CSASFTDTQYF
TRBV20-1	15	TRBJ2-3	CTLPRTGVPTDTQYF
TRBV5-1	13	TRBJ1-1	CASSWKTNTEAFF
TRBV5-4	16	TRBJ2-1	CASSISGTSGRAGQFF
TRBV3-1	13	TRBJ1-2	CASSYERRDGYTF
TRBV18	14	TRBJ2-7	CASSPNGLVYEQYF